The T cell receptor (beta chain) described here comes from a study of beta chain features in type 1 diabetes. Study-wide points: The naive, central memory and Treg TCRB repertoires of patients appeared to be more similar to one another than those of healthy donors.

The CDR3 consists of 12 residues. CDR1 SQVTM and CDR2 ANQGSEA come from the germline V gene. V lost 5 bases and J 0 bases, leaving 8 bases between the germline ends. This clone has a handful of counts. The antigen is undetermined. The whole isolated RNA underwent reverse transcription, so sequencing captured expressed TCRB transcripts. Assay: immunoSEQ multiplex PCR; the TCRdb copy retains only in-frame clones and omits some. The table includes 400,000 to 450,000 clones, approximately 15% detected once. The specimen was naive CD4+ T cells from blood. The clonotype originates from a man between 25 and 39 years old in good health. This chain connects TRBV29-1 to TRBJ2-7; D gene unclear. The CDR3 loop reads CSVTTSSYEQYV. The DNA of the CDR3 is TGCAGCGTTACAACGAGCTCCTACGAGCAGTACGTC.